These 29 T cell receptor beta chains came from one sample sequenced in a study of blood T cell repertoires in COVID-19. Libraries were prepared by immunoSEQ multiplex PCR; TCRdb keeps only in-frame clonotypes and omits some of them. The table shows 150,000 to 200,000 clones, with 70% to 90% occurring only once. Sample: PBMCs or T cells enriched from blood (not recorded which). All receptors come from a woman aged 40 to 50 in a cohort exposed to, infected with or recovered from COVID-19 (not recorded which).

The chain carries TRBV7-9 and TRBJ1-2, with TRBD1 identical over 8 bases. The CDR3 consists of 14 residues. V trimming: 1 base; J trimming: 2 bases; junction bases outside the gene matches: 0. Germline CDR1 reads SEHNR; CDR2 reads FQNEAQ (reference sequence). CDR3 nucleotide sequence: TGTGCCAGCAGCTTAGGGACAGGGAACTATGGCTACACCTTC. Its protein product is CASSLGTGNYGYTF.

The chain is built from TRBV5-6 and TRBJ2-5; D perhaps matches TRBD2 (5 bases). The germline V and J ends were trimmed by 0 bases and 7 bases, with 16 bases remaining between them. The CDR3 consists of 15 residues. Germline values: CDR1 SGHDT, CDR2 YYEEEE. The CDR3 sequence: CASSLESRDIGTQYF. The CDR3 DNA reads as TGTGCCAGCAGCTTGGAATCCCGGGATATAGGGACCCAGTACTTC.

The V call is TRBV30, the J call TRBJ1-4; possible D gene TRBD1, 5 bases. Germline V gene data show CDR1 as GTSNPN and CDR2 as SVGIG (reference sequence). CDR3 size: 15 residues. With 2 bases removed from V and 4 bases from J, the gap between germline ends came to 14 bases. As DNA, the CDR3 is TGTGCCTGGAGTTCCCGACAGTCTAATAATGAAAAACTGTTTTTT. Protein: CAWSSRQSNNEKLFF.

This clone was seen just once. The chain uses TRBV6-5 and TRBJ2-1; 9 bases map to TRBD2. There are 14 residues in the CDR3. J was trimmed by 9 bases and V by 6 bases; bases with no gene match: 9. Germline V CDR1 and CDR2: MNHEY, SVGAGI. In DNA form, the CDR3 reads TGTGCCAGCAGCCACTCAGCGGGAGGAGTTGAGCAGTTCTTC. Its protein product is CASSHSAGGVEQFF.

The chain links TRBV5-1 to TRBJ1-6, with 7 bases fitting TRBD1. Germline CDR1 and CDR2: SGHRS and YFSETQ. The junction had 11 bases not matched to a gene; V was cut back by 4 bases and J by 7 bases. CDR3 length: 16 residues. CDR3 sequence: CASSPIPGTENSPLHF. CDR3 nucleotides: TGCGCCAGCAGCCCCATCCCCGGGACAGAGAATTCACCCCTCCACTTT.

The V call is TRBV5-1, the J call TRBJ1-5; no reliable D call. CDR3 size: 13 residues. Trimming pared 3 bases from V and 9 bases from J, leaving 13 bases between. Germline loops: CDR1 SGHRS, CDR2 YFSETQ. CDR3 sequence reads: CASSWEPTGPQHF. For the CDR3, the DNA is TGCGCCAGCAGCTGGGAGCCGACCGGGCCCCAGCATTTT.

CDR3 in DNA: TGCGCCAGCAGCTTTGGAACGAGGGCATGGAATGAGCAGTTCTTC. Amino acids: CASSFGTRAWNEQFF. This chain links TRBV5-1 with TRBJ2-1, with D possibly TRBD2 on 5 matching bases. Per germline, CDR1 SGHRS and CDR2 YFSETQ. CDR3 length equals 15 residues. Trimming removed 2 bases from V and 7 bases from J, with 16 bases in between. The full variable domain, completed using reference TRBV5-1 and TRBJ2-1, is KAGVTQTPRYLIKTRGQQVTLSCSPISGHRSVSWYQQTPGQGLQFLFEYFSETQRNKGNFPGRFSGRQFSNSRSEMNVSTLELGDSALYLCASSFGTRAWNEQFFGPGTRLTVL.

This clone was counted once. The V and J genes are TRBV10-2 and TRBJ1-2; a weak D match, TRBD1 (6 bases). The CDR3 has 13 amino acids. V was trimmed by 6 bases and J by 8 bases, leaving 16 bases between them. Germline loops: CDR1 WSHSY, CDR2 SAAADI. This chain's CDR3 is CASSPGRGGGYTF. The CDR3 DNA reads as TGCGCCAGCAGCCCTGGCAGGGGAGGGGGCTACACCTTC.

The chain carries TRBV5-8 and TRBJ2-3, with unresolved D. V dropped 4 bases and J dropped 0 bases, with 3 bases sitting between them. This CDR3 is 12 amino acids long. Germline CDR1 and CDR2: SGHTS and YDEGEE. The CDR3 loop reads CASSLSTDTQYF. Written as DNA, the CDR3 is TGTGCCAGCAGCCTAAGCACAGATACGCAGTATTTT.

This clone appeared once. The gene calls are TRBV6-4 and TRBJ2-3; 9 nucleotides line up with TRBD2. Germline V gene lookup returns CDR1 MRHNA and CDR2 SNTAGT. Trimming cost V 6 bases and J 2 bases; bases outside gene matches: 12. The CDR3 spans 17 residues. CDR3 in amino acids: CASSAIYSGGDTDTQYF. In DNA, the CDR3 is TGTGCCAGCAGCGCAATTTATAGCGGGGGCGACACAGATACGCAGTATTTT.

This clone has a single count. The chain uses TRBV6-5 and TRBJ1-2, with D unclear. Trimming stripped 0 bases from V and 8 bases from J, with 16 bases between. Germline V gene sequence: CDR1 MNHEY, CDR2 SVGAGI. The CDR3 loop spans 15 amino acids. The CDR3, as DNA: TGTGCCAGCAGTTACTCCGGCGGCCCCGCGGGAGGCTACACCTTC. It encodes CASSYSGGPAGGYTF.

The DNA of the CDR3 is TGTGCCAGCATAGCGAGACTAGCGGGGTACAATGAGCAGTTCTTC. This encodes CASIARLAGYNEQFF. The chain couples TRBV6-5 to TRBJ2-1; 11 bases map to TRBD2. The germline V gene has CDR1 MNHEY and CDR2 SVGAGI. The CDR3 length is 15 residues. Losses at the gene ends were 7 bases for V and 4 bases for J; bases not matched to a gene: 6.

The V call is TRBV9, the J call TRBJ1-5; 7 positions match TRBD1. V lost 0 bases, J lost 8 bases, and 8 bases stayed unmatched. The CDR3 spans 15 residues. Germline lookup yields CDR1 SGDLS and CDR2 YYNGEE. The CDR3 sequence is CASSVEGTDVEPQHF. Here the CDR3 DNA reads TGTGCCAGCAGCGTAGAAGGGACAGATGTGGAGCCCCAGCATTTT.

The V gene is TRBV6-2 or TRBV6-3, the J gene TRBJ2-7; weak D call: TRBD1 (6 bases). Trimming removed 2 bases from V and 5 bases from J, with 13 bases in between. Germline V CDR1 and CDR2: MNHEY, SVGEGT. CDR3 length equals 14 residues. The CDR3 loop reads CASSYTNRAHEQYF. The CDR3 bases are TGTGCCAGCAGTTACACCAACAGGGCACACGAGCAGTACTTC.

CDR3: CASSLGTGMNTEAFF. In nucleotides, the CDR3 is TGTGCCAGCAGCCTCGGGACAGGAATGAACACTGAAGCTTTCTTT. V and J are TRBV5-6 and TRBJ1-1; 8 positions agree with TRBD1. This CDR3 region has 15 residues. The V gene end was trimmed by 4 bases and the J gene end by 0 bases; junction bases not matched to a gene: 5. Germline CDR1 is SGHDT and CDR2 is YYEEEE.

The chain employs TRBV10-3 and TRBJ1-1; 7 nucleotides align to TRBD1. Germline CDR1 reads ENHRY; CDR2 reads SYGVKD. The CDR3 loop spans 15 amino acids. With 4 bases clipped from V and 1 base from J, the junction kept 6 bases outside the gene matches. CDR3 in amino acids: CAISATGQTNTEAFF. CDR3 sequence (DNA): TGTGCCATCAGTGCTACGGGACAGACGAACACTGAAGCTTTCTTT.

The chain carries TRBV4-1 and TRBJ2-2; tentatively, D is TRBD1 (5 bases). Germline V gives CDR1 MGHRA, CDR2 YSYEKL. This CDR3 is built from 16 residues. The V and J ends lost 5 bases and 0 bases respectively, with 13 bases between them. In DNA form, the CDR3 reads TGCGCCAGCAGCGACCATGACAGACCGAACACCGGGGAGCTGTTTTTT. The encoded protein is CASSDHDRPNTGELFF.

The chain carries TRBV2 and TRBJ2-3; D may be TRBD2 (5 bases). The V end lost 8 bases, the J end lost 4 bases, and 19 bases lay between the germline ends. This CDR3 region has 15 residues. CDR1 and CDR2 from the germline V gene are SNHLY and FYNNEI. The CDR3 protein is CASPPVANTPDTQYF. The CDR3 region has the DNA TGTGCCAGCCCGCCGGTAGCGAATACGCCAGATACGCAGTATTTT.

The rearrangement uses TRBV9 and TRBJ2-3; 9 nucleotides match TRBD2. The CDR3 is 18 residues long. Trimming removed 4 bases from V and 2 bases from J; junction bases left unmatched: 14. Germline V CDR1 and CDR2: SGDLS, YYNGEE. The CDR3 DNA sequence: TGTGCCAGCAGCCCCGGATCTAGCGGGACCCGTCTCACAGATACGCAGTATTTT. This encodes CASSPGSSGTRLTDTQYF.

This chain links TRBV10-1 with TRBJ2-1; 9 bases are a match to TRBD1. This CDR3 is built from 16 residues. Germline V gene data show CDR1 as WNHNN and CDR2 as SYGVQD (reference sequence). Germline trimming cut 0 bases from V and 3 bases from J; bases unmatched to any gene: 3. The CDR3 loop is CASSESVTGGYNEQFF. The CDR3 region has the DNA TGCGCCAGCAGTGAGTCAGTGACAGGGGGCTACAATGAGCAGTTCTTC.

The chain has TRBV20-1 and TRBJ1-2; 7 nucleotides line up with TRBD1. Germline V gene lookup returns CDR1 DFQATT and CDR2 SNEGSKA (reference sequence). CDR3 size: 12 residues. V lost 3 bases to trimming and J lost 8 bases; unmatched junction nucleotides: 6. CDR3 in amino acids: CSASRQGQGYTF. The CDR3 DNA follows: TGCAGTGCTAGTAGACAGGGCCAAGGCTACACCTTC.

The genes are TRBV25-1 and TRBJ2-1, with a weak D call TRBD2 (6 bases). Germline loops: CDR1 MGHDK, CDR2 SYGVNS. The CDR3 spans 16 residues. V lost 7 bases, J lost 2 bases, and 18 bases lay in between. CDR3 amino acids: CASTAGRELPYNEQFF. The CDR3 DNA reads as TGTGCCAGCACTGCTGGACGGGAGCTTCCCTACAATGAGCAGTTCTTC. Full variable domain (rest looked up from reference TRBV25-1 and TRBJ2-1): EADIYQTPRYLVIGTGKKITLECSQTMGHDKMYWYQQDPGMELHLIHYSYGVNSTEKGDLSSESTVSRIRTEHFPLTLESARPSHTSQYLCASTAGRELPYNEQFFGPGTRLTVL.

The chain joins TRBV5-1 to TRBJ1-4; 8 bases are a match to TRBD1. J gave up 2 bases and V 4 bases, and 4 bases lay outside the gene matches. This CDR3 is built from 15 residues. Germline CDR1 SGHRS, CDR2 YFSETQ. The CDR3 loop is CASSQGQATNEKLFF. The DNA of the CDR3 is TGCGCCAGCAGCCAGGGACAGGCGACTAATGAAAAACTGTTTTTT.

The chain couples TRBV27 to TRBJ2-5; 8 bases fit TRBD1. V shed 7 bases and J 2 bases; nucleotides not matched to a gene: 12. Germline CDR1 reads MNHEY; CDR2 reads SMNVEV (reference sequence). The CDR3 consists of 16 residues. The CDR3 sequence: CASTRIGTGWQETQYF. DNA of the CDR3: TGTGCCAGCACCCGAATCGGGACAGGCTGGCAAGAGACCCAGTACTTC.

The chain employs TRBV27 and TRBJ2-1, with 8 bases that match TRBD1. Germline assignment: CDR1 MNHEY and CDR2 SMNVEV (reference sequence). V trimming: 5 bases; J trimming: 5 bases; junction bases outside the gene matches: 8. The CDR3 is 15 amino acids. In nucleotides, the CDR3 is TGTGCCAGCAGTCCGATGGGACAGGCGAACAATGAGCAGTTCTTC. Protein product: CASSPMGQANNEQFF.

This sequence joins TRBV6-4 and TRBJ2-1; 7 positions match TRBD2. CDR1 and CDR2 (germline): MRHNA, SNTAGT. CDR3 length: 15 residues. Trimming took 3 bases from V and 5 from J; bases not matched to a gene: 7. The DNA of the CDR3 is TGTGCCAGCAGTGAGGAAGCGGGATCCCACAATGAGCAGTTCTTC. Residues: CASSEEAGSHNEQFF.

The CDR3 is CASSLTSGPSYEQYF. In nucleotides, the CDR3 is TGTGCCAGCAGCCTGACTAGCGGGCCCTCCTACGAGCAGTACTTC. The chain joins TRBV5-5 to TRBJ2-7; 10 positions agree with TRBD2. Germline V gene sequence: CDR1 SGHKS, CDR2 YYEKEE (reference sequence). CDR3 length: 15 amino acids. With 4 bases clipped from V and 0 bases from J, the junction kept 4 bases outside the gene matches.

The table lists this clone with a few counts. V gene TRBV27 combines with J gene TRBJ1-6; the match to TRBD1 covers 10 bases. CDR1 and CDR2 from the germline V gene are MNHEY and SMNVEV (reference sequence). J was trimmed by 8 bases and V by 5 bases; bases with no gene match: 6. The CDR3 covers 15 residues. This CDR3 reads CASSQVTGGYSPLHF. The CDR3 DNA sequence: TGTGCCAGCAGTCAAGTGACAGGGGGCTATTCACCCCTCCACTTT.

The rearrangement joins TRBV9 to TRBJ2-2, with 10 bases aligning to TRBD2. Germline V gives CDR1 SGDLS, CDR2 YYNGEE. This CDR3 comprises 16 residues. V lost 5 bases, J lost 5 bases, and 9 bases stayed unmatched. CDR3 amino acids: CASSAPSGRLTGELFF. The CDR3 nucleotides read TGTGCCAGCAGTGCTCCTAGCGGGAGATTGACCGGGGAGCTGTTTTTT.